Listed below are T cell receptor beta chains from one sample, sequenced in a study of cytomegalovirus exposure and HLA in healthy donors. Sequenced by immunoSEQ multiplex PCR; TCRdb stores in-frame clones only, minus some. Of 100,000 to 150,000 clones in the sample, around 79% were seen once. The sample was PBMCs. The receptors come from a woman aged 35 to 49 in good health and CMV-seronegative. CDR3s include the opening cysteine and the closing phenylalanine or tryptophan. A D gene is named only where the DNA matches it firmly. Clone size appears in some rows only: once, few, many, or a class for an expanded clone.

len,abundance,v_gene,d_gene,j_gene,CDR3nt,CDR3aa
15,.,TRBV7-2,.,TRBJ1-2,TGTGCCAGCAGCTTAGATTTTCGGGGGGACTATGGCTACACCTTC,CASSLDFRGDYGYTF
18,.,TRBV6-1,TRBD1,TRBJ1-1,TGTGCCAGCAGTGAGGGCCCCCCCGGGACAGGTTTTAACACTGAAGCTTTCTTT,CASSEGPPGTGFNTEAFF
16,.,TRBV29-1,TRBD1,TRBJ1-2,TGCAGCGTCGCAGGGACAGGGCGAGGGGGTGAATATGGCTACACCTTC,CSVAGTGRGGEYGYTF
11,.,TRBV29-1,.,TRBJ1-2,TGCAGCGTTCAACAGGGATTCGGCTACACCTTC,CSVQQGFGYTF
15,.,TRBV6-5,TRBD1,TRBJ2-3,TGTGCCAGCAGCCGGGACAGGAGGAGCACAGATACGCAGTATTTT,CASSRDRRSTDTQYF
14,few,TRBV6-1,.,TRBJ1-2,TGTGCCAGCAGTGAAGCGGGCGCCCCTTATGGCTACACCTTC,CASSEAGAPYGYTF
14,.,TRBV13,TRBD1,TRBJ1-4,TGTGCCAGCAGCCTCAGACAGGGATCCGAAAAACTGTTTTTT,CASSLRQGSEKLFF
14,.,TRBV18,.,TRBJ1-6,TGTGCCAGCTCGGGAGACGTGGGGAATTCACCCCTCCACTTT,CASSGDVGNSPLHF
14,.,TRBV6-1,.,TRBJ2-7,TGTGCCAGCAGTGAAGTGGGGAGCTCCTACGAGCAGTACTTC,CASSEVGSSYEQYF
15,.,TRBV5-6,.,TRBJ1-4,TGTGCCAGCAGCCCGGAAGGCAGGGCACAAGAAAAACTGTTTTTT,CASSPEGRAQEKLFF
13,.,TRBV19,.,TRBJ1-4,TGTGCCAGTAGTATCCCCTACGGGGAAAAACTGTTTTTT,CASSIPYGEKLFF
12,few,TRBV2,.,TRBJ1-4,TGTGCCAGCAGCTCCTCGGAGGGGAAACTGTTTTTT,CASSSSEGKLFF
14,.,TRBV6-6,TRBD2,TRBJ2-1,TGTGCCAGCAGGGGGGGAGGGTCATACAATGAGCAGTTCTTC,CASRGGGSYNEQFF
14,.,TRBV7-2,.,TRBJ1-5,TGTGCCAGCAGCTTATACAGACAAGATCAGCCCCAGCATTTT,CASSLYRQDQPQHF
16,.,TRBV5-4,.,TRBJ1-4,TGTGCCAGCAGCTCCCTCGGGGGTGCAACTAATGAAAAACTGTTTTTT,CASSSLGGATNEKLFF
12,.,TRBV7-8,.,TRBJ1-2,TGTGCCAGCAGCTTGCGTATGGGCGGCTACACCTTC,CASSLRMGGYTF
15,.,TRBV5-4,TRBD1,TRBJ1-2,TGTGCCAGCAGCTCAGAAAAGGACAGGGGATCCGGCTACACCTTC,CASSSEKDRGSGYTF
15,.,TRBV28,TRBD1,TRBJ2-7,TGTGCCAGCAGTTCTTCCGGGACAGGGTTATACGAGCAGTACTTC,CASSSSGTGLYEQYF
13,.,TRBV27,TRBD1,TRBJ1-2,TGTGCCAGCAGCGGACAGGGGGCGAGCGGCTACACCTTC,CASSGQGASGYTF
15,few,TRBV28,TRBD2,TRBJ2-3,TGTGCCAGTACGGTCGGGGGGAGGAGGACAGATACGCAGTATTTT,CASTVGGRRTDTQYF
13,.,TRBV2,TRBD1,TRBJ1-2,TGTGCCAGCAGTGAAGCGAGGGACAGGAGGATCACCTTC,CASSEARDRRITF
15,.,TRBV6-5,.,TRBJ2-7,TGTGCCAGCAGTATACTGAATCAGGGAGGCTACGAGCAGTACTTC,CASSILNQGGYEQYF
12,.,TRBV6-5,.,TRBJ2-1,TGTGCCAGCAGCCGTTTGCGTTCTGAGCAGTTCTTC,CASSRLRSEQFF
12,.,TRBV7-9,.,TRBJ1-2,TGTGCCAGCAGCTTAGGGGGCAGAGGCTACACCTTC,CASSLGGRGYTF
19,.,TRBV1,.,TRBJ2-5,TGCACCAGCAGCCAAGGACAGGGGGCTGTCGTTGGGTACCAAGAGACCCAGTACTTC,CTSSQGQGAVVGYQETQYF
13,few,TRBV6-6,.,TRBJ1-2,TGTGCCAGCAGCTGGGGGCAGGGCAAAGGCTACACCTTC,CASSWGQGKGYTF
13,.,TRBV6-5,.,TRBJ1-2,TGTGCCAGCAGTGGACAGCTTAACTATGGCTACACCTTC,CASSGQLNYGYTF
17,once,TRBV11-2,.,TRBJ1-2,TGTGCCAGCAGCTTAGTGCTGGGTGCGGCAGGGGACTATGGCTACACCTTC,CASSLVLGAAGDYGYTF
12,.,TRBV7-9,.,TRBJ1-2,TGTGCCAGCAGCTCAATCCGGGGGGGCTACACCTTC,CASSSIRGGYTF
18,.,TRBV4-2,.,TRBJ2-7,TGTGCCAGCAGCCATCCTCCCGGCAGTTTGGGAATTAGCGGCGAGCAGTACTTC,CASSHPPGSLGISGEQYF
13,.,TRBV5-1,.,TRBJ1-1,TGCGCCAGCAGCTTGGCCCTGGGGGGTGAAGCTTTCTTT,CASSLALGGEAFF
14,.,TRBV10-3,.,TRBJ1-2,TGTGCCACTACAAGGTCACAGGGTGAGGATGGCTACACCTTC,CATTRSQGEDGYTF
14,.,TRBV7-9,.,TRBJ2-3,TGTGCCAGCAGGAACACAGGGTATGGAGATACGCAGTATTTT,CASRNTGYGDTQYF
12,few,TRBV30,.,TRBJ2-5,TGTGCCTGGAGCCAGGGATTAGAGACCCAGTACTTC,CAWSQGLETQYF
14,.,TRBV5-1,TRBD1,TRBJ1-2,TGCGCCAGCAGCTTCGAACGGGACAGGGGTGGCTACACCTTC,CASSFERDRGGYTF
15,.,TRBV5-1,.,TRBJ2-1,TGCGCCAGCAGCTGGGACGGGGGGCGGATCAATGAGCAGTTCTTC,CASSWDGGRINEQFF
14,.,TRBV4-2,TRBD1,TRBJ2-7,TGTGCCAGCAGCCACGGACAGGGATCAAGCGAGCAGTACTTC,CASSHGQGSSEQYF
14,.,TRBV5-1,.,TRBJ2-1,TGCGCCAGCAGCTTGGTCACAGGGAACGATGAGCAGTTCTTC,CASSLVTGNDEQFF
15,.,TRBV5-1,.,TRBJ1-2,TGCGCCAGCAGCTTGGCCGCCGGGACTAACTATGGCTACACCTTC,CASSLAAGTNYGYTF
14,.,TRBV5-1,TRBD1,TRBJ2-7,TGCGCCAGCAGCGGTGGACAGGGGACCTACGAGCAGTACTTC,CASSGGQGTYEQYF
17,.,TRBV7-2,.,TRBJ2-1,TGTGCCAGCAGCTTAGGGCGGGCCACGAGCTCCTACAATGAGCAGTTCTTC,CASSLGRATSSYNEQFF
16,.,TRBV6-4,.,TRBJ2-7,TGTGCCAGCAGCCACACAGCTGAAGGGAGCCTATCCGAGCAGTACTTC,CASSHTAEGSLSEQYF
19,.,TRBV27,TRBD1,TRBJ2-6,TGTGCCAGCAGACGGCAAGACAGGGGAGTAACTACTGGGGCCAACGTCCTGACTTTC,CASRRQDRGVTTGANVLTF
13,few,TRBV9,TRBD1,TRBJ1-6,TGTGCCAGCAGCGCCGACAGGGAATCACCCCTCCACTTT,CASSADRESPLHF